These 14 T cell receptor beta chains were sequenced from one sample in a study of blood T cell repertoires in COVID-19. This table comes from immunoSEQ multiplex PCR, and its TCRdb copy is limited to in-frame clones, with some not included. Among roughly 570,000 clones, roughly 89% were seen once, and the ten largest hold roughly 7.4%. The specimen was peripheral blood. Receptor source: a woman in her forties or fifties with COVID-19, enrolled during active disease.

This chain uses TRBV18 with TRBJ1-1; weak D call: TRBD1 (6 bases). Per the germline V gene, CDR1 is KGHSH and CDR2 is LQKENI. The CDR3 contains 13 residues. Trimming left V 5 bases short and J 1 base short, with 8 bases between. CDR3 coding DNA: TGTGCCAGCTCAACAGGGAGGAACACTGAAGCTTTCTTT. As protein: CASSTGRNTEAFF.

This chain uses TRBV14 with TRBJ2-3, with D perhaps matching TRBD2 (7 bases). CDR3 length: 16 residues. The germline V and J ends were trimmed by 1 base and 2 bases, with 13 bases remaining between them. Germline V CDR1 and CDR2: SGHDN, FVKESK. Here the CDR3 reads CASSQATGGLTDTQYF. The DNA for the CDR3 is TGTGCCAGCAGCCAAGCCACGGGGGGCCTCACAGATACGCAGTATTTT.

V and J are TRBV30 and TRBJ2-7, with D unresolved. Per germline, CDR1 GTSNPN and CDR2 SVGIG (reference sequence). The CDR3 is 14 amino acids. V dropped 0 bases and J dropped 1 base, with 10 bases sitting between them. CDR3 region: CAWSVEADSYEQYF. The CDR3 DNA reads as TGTGCCTGGAGTGTAGAGGCAGATTCCTACGAGCAGTACTTC.

The rearrangement joins TRBV7-8 to TRBJ1-2; D is uncertain. There are 14 residues in the CDR3. CDR1 is SGHVS, CDR2 FQNEAQ, per germline. The V end lost 5 bases, the J end lost 1 base, and 11 bases lay between the germline ends. In DNA, the CDR3 is TGTGCCAGCAGCCACGACGGGAGTAACTATGGCTACACCTTC. Translation: CASSHDGSNYGYTF.

The CDR3 region has the DNA TGTGCCAGCAGCCAAGGTGGACAGACAACGGAAGCTTTCTTT. It translates to CASSQGGQTTEAFF. The chain joins TRBV4-2 to TRBJ1-1; maybe TRBD1 (6 bases). With 1 base removed from V and 8 bases from J, the gap between germline ends came to 14 bases. This CDR3 contains 14 residues. Germline CDR1 LGHNA, CDR2 YNFKEQ.

As regards this clone: At one boundary the junction diverges from the germline segment, which might be a read error. The chain combines TRBV10-3 with TRBJ1-1, with 8 bases fitting TRBD1. Germline V gene lookup returns CDR1 ENHRY and CDR2 SYGVKD. The CDR3 length is 14 residues. DNA of the CDR3: TGTGCCGTAGGGTCGGGACAGGTTGTCGCTGAAGCTTTTTTT. It translates to CAVGSGQVVAEAFF.

The V and J genes are TRBV5-1 and TRBJ1-5, with D hard to call. Germline V CDR1 and CDR2: SGHRS, YFSETQ. The CDR3 totals 16 residues. Trimming removed 4 bases at V and 0 bases at J, with 14 bases between. The CDR3 DNA reads as TGCGCCAGCAGCCCGGGAGATATTAATAGCAATCAGCCCCAGCATTTT. This codes for CASSPGDINSNQPQHF.

This chain uses TRBV11-2 with TRBJ2-5, with a possible D match to TRBD2 (7 bases). CDR1 is SGHAT and CDR2 is FQNNGV in the germline V gene. CDR3 length: 16 residues. V was shortened by 2 bases and J by 0 bases, with 13 bases between the two germline ends. The CDR3 sequence is CASSLRGGGDQETQYF. CDR3 bases: TGTGCCAGCAGCTTACGTGGCGGGGGCGACCAAGAGACCCAGTACTTC.

The chain has TRBV10-2 and TRBJ1-5, with D maybe TRBD1 (5 bases). The CDR3 has 15 residues. V was cut by 4 bases and J by 4 bases, with 14 bases left in between. Germline V lookup: CDR1 WSHSY, CDR2 SAAADI. The CDR3 loop reads CASSGGFGQNQPQHF. The CDR3 DNA sequence: TGCGCCAGCAGTGGGGGCTTTGGGCAGAATCAGCCCCAGCATTTT.

V gene TRBV19 combines with J gene TRBJ1-3; TRBD1 matches at 8 bases. The length of the CDR3 is 15 residues. V shed 5 bases, J shed 1 base, and the junction held 4 bases outside the gene matches. Germline CDR1 and CDR2: LNHDA and SQIVND (reference sequence). The DNA of the CDR3 is TGTGCCAGTAGTGCAACAGGGGGGTCTGGAAACACCATATATTTT. Translating it yields CASSATGGSGNTIYF.

The chain is built from TRBV19 and TRBJ2-2; TRBD1 is a possible D gene (5 bases). CDR1 and CDR2 (germline): LNHDA, SQIVND (reference sequence). The V end lost 1 base, the J end lost 6 bases, and 9 bases lay between the germline ends. The CDR3 consists of 14 residues. The CDR3 loop reads CASSIGAGPGELFF. The CDR3 coding sequence is TGTGCCAGTAGTATAGGGGCAGGGCCCGGGGAGCTGTTTTTT.

The sample holds a few counts of this clone. J is TRBJ1-2 and V is TRBV3-1 (or the pseudogene TRBV3-2), with unresolved D. V was shortened by 4 bases and J by 1 base, with 10 bases between the two germline ends. The CDR3 runs 14 residues. Germline CDR1 reads LGHDT; CDR2 reads YNNKEL (reference sequence). The CDR3, as DNA: TGTGCCAGCAGCCCCATAAGCGTTAACTATGGCTACACCTTC. Translating gives CASSPISVNYGYTF.

J is TRBJ2-1 and V is TRBV2; 9 bases line up with TRBD1. CDR3 length: 17 amino acids. Germline CDR1 reads SNHLY; CDR2 reads FYNNEI. Losses at the gene ends were 7 bases for V and 0 bases for J; bases not matched to a gene: 10. This chain's CDR3 is CASTQAGTGYSYNEQFF. The CDR3 bases are TGTGCCAGCACTCAAGCGGGGACAGGGTACTCCTACAATGAGCAGTTCTTC.

The chain combines TRBV11-2 with TRBJ2-7, with a weak D call TRBD2 (7 bases). Germline V gene lookup returns CDR1 SGHAT and CDR2 FQNNGV. The CDR3 contains 15 residues. The germline V and J ends were trimmed by 2 bases and 6 bases, with 17 bases remaining between them. The CDR3, as DNA: TGTGCCAGCAGCTTAATGGGGGGGCGCGATCCCGAGCAGTACTTC. Translation: CASSLMGGRDPEQYF.